Reported below is one TCR beta chain. Its antigen is still unknown. This specimen belongs to a study of T cells in Graves' hyperthyroidism and ophthalmopathy. Overall study: Upon initial diagnosis and before any treatment, peripheral blood was collected. The study's findings and limits: Ophthalmopathy stood apart from stable hyperthyroidism in a 13 V-J model. Most expanded thyroid clonotypes above 0.001 also appeared in blood.

The source material, RNA transcripts, was used to amplify TCR beta CDR3 regions. In the first-round RT-PCR of the TCR CDR3, the HTBI primer set was used. From the multiplex PCR reads, TCRdb called clonotypes with MiXCR, one entry per CDR3 protein. Altogether under 400,000 distinct CDR3 sequences are present, roughly 13% being singletons, with the ten largest covering 9.2%. The CDR3 loop spans 13 amino acids. Between the trimmed V and J ends, which lost 5 bases and 7 bases, there was a span of 14 bases. Germline V CDR1 and CDR2: LNHDA, SQIVND (reference sequence). The sample taken for sequencing was blood. The clonotype originates from a woman aged 18 to 35 with Graves' hyperthyroidism. V usage is TRBV19 and J usage is TRBJ1-2; D not resolved. The CDR3 spells CASSEYSDGGYTF. The DNA of the CDR3 is TGTGCCAGTAGTGAGTACTCGGACGGTGGCTACACCTTC.